The clone carrying this TCR beta chain showed up many times. This CDR3 spans 16 amino acids. The germline CDR1 and CDR2 sequences are MGHDK and SYGVNS. Trimming took 3 bases from V and 8 from J, leaving 19 bases between them. A process of 5'RACE template switching, which added a universal primer site and UMIs, was used to make TCR cDNA. Each CDR3 protein gets one entry after TCRdb re-called the 5' RACE reads with MiXCR. The sample lists some 220,000 distinct CDR3 sequences, approximately 3.3% seen once, with around 3.3% in the top ten. These data are taken from a study of T cells after yellow fever vaccination.

The chain couples TRBV25-1 to TRBJ1-4; a possible D gene is TRBD1 (5 bases). The starting material was CD4+ T cells sorted from PBMCs, obtained 10 days after the yellow fever booster vaccination. The TCR was taken from a man aged 18-30 years who received the YFV17D yellow fever vaccine. This CDR3 is CASSDLLGSWGEKLFF. As DNA, the CDR3 is TGTGCCAGCAGTGACCTCCTCGGGTCGTGGGGGGAAAAACTGTTTTTT.